This TCR beta chain appears in the sequencing data of a study of blood T cells in healthy people across ages. This clonotype showed up just a few times. Its specificity is unknown. General study findings and limits: Significant beta diversity loss was already apparent by age 40, declining roughly linearly. Diversity was higher, and naive CD4+ cells more numerous, in long-lived donors than in aged donors.

Next came a second PCR, run for about 7 to 12 cycles, which used a sample-barcoded 5' primer along with a J-beta primer mix. TCRdb ran MiXCR on the 5' RACE reads and lists one entry per CDR3 protein. The sample holds around 780,000 distinct CDR3 sequences; around three fifths are singletons and the top ten take roughly 24%. With 8 bases removed from V and 0 bases from J, the gap between germline ends came to 11 bases. The length of the CDR3 is 13 residues. Germline loops: CDR1 MDHEN, CDR2 SYDVKM. The V and J genes are TRBV28 and TRBJ2-7; a weak D match, TRBD1 (6 bases). This receptor was obtained from a man between 35 and 55 years old in good health. The sequenced sample consisted of blood. The CDR3: CASRQALSYEQYF. CDR3 nucleotides: TGTGCCAGCCGACAGGCCCTCTCCTACGAGCAGTACTTC. The full variable domain, rest sourced from reference TRBV28 and TRBJ2-7, is DVKVTQSSRYLVKRTGEKVFLECVQDMDHENMFWYRQDPGLGLRLIYFSYDVKMKEKGDIPEGYSVSREKKERFSLILESASTNQTSMYLCASRQALSYEQYFGPGTRLTVT.